Below, 9 T cell receptor beta chains from the same sample are listed, as sequenced in a study of blood T cell repertoires in COVID-19. TCRdb keeps only in-frame clones here, not all; method: immunoSEQ multiplex PCR. The sample records 90,000 to 150,000 clones, approximately 77% being singletons. The sample taken for sequencing was peripheral blood. These receptors all stem from a human donor in a cohort sampled during active COVID-19.

This rearrangement joins TRBV27 to TRBJ1-1; 12 bases fit TRBD1. CDR3 size: 16 residues. The trim removed 1 base at V and 5 bases at J, leaving 5 bases unmatched. Germline V lookup: CDR1 MNHEY, CDR2 SMNVEV (reference sequence). DNA for the CDR3: TGTGCCAGCAGTTTATTTGGGACAGGGGGCAAAACTGAAGCTTTCTTT. Its protein product is CASSLFGTGGKTEAFF.

The chain is built from TRBV4-1 and TRBJ2-1; 11 positions match TRBD2. Germline trimming cut 4 bases from V and 4 bases from J; bases unmatched to any gene: 9. The CDR3 totals 17 residues. Germline CDR1 is MGHRA and CDR2 is YSYEKL. The CDR3 nucleotides read TGCGCCAGCAGCCCATGGGGACTAGCGGTCCCATACAATGAGCAGTTCTTC. Its protein is CASSPWGLAVPYNEQFF.

V and J are TRBV7-4 and TRBJ2-7; a possible D gene is TRBD1 (5 bases). The CDR3 totals 12 residues. Deletions cut 4 bases from V and 4 bases from J, with 8 bases between. CDR1 SGHVT and CDR2 SQSDAQ come from the germline V gene. The CDR3 region has the DNA TGTGCCAGCAGCTCTCAGGGTTACGAGCAGTACTTC. This codes for CASSSQGYEQYF.

The chain has TRBV29-1 and TRBJ1-1; TRBD1 aligns across 9 bases. The CDR3 is 13 amino acids. J was trimmed by 1 base and V by 4 bases; bases with no gene match: 1. Per germline, CDR1 SQVTM and CDR2 ANQGSEA. This CDR3 reads CSVATGGNTEAFF. The CDR3 DNA follows: TGCAGCGTTGCGACAGGGGGGAACACTGAAGCTTTCTTT.

The J gene is TRBJ2-7, the V gene TRBV11-2, with 10 positions matching TRBD2. This CDR3 is built from 17 residues. J gave up 4 bases and V 1 base, and 10 bases lay outside the gene matches. In germline, CDR1 is SGHAT, CDR2 FQNNGV. CDR3: CASSLVELAGIEYEQYF. In nucleotides, the CDR3 is TGTGCCAGCAGCTTAGTAGAACTAGCGGGAATTGAGTACGAGCAGTACTTC.

This chain connects TRBV13 to TRBJ1-2, with a weak D call TRBD1 (5 bases). Germline V gene sequence: CDR1 PRHDT, CDR2 FYEKMQ (reference sequence). The CDR3 runs to 13 residues. The ends were cut back, 5 bases at V and 5 bases at J, with 12 bases in the middle. CDR3 bases: TGTGCCAGCAGCCAAGACAGAATTTATGGCTACACCTTC. Amino acids: CASSQDRIYGYTF.

This clone was seen a few times. This sample also contains other DNA sequences that code for the same CDR3. V is TRBV27 and J is TRBJ2-7; 9 nucleotides agree with TRBD1. The length of the CDR3 is 14 residues. CDR1 is MNHEY and CDR2 is SMNVEV in the germline V gene (reference sequence). The ends lost 3 bases at V and 1 base at J; junction bases unmatched: 1. This CDR3 reads CASSFGTGSYEQYF. The CDR3 nucleotides are TGTGCCAGCAGTTTCGGGACAGGGTCCTACGAGCAGTACTTC.

CDR3 DNA sequence: TGTGCCAGCAGCTTACTCAGGGGCAATGAGCAGTTCTTC. It yields the protein CASSLLRGNEQFF. The chain uses TRBV11-3 and TRBJ2-1, with D possibly matching TRBD1 (6 bases). This CDR3 region has 13 residues. Trimming cost V 2 bases and J 6 bases, with 8 bases left between them. Germline V gives CDR1 SGHNT, CDR2 YENEEA.

This clone turned up a few times. The rearrangement uses TRBV19 and TRBJ1-2; D gene uncertain. The CDR3 is 11 amino acids. The germline V and J ends were trimmed by 7 bases and 4 bases, with 7 bases remaining between them. Germline lookup yields CDR1 LNHDA and CDR2 SQIVND (reference sequence). The CDR3 is CASKGVYGYTF. The CDR3 nucleotides read TGTGCCAGTAAAGGAGTCTATGGCTACACCTTC. Drawing the rest from reference TRBV19 and TRBJ1-2, the complete variable domain is DGGITQSPKYLFRKEGQNVTLSCEQNLNHDAMYWYRQDPGQGLRLIYYSQIVNDFQKGDIAEGYSVSREKKESFPLTVTSAQKNPTAFYLCASKGVYGYTFGSGTRLTVV.